These 29 T cell receptor beta chains share one sample of origin, sequenced in a study of graft-versus-host responses after intestinal transplantation. The assay was immunoSEQ multiplex PCR, and TCRdb's table has in-frame clones only and misses some. The sample carries tens of thousands of clones, about 94% recorded once. The antigens for these receptors are not known. This sample comprised unstimulated CD8+ T cells sorted from spleen or lymph node cells, obtained before intestinal transplant. The receptors were sampled from a human donor who received an intestinal transplant.

The rearrangement uses TRBV2 and TRBJ1-2; perhaps TRBD1 as D (5 bases). The CDR3 totals 15 residues. V lost 6 bases and J lost 5, with 19 bases in between. Germline V gene lookup returns CDR1 SNHLY and CDR2 FYNNEI. The CDR3 nucleotides read TGTGCCAGCAGCCCTCCCCGGGACCTTGGGTATGGCTACACCTTC. Its protein is CASSPPRDLGYGYTF.

The chain combines TRBV29-1 with TRBJ2-7; TRBD2 matches at 9 bases. The CDR3 runs to 13 residues. The germline gives CDR1 SQVTM, CDR2 ANQGSEA. After removal of 4 bases from V and 1 base from J, the junction contained 2 bases not matched to a gene. The CDR3 loop is CSVVLAGSYEQYF. The CDR3 DNA is TGCAGCGTTGTCCTAGCGGGGTCCTACGAGCAGTACTTC.

V and J are TRBV19 and TRBJ1-1; the D is unclear. Trimming took off 1 base at V and 4 bases at J, with 4 bases between the two ends. This CDR3 contains 12 residues. Germline CDR1 LNHDA, CDR2 SQIVND (reference sequence). The CDR3 nucleotides read TGTGCCAGTAGTATAGGGGCCACTGAAGCTTTCTTT. Its protein is CASSIGATEAFF. Complete variable domain (other parts from reference TRBV19 and TRBJ1-1): DGGITQSPKYLFRKEGQNVTLSCEQNLNHDAMYWYRQDPGQGLRLIYYSQIVNDFQKGDIAEGYSVSREKKESFPLTVTSAQKNPTAFYLCASSIGATEAFFGQGTRLTVV.

The chain recombines TRBV7-9 with TRBJ2-7, with unresolved D. Germline V lookup: CDR1 SEHNR, CDR2 FQNEAQ (reference sequence). The germline V and J ends were trimmed by 5 bases and 5 bases, with 10 bases remaining between them. The CDR3 length is 12 residues. As DNA, the CDR3 is TGTGCCAGCAGCCCCCCCGGAGACGAGCAGTACTTC. Protein: CASSPPGDEQYF.

The chain couples TRBV10-3 to TRBJ1-4, with 7 bases matching TRBD1. V trimming: 0 bases; J trimming: 7 bases; junction bases outside the gene matches: 2. Germline CDR1 reads ENHRY; CDR2 reads SYGVKD. CDR3 length: 14 amino acids. The CDR3 DNA sequence: TGTGCCATCAGTGAGTCCGGGACAGTTGAAAAACTGTTTTTT. This gives the protein CAISESGTVEKLFF.

CDR3 nucleotide sequence: TGTGCCAGCAGCACATCCGGGACAGGGCAAACTGAAGCTTTCTTT. Its translation is CASSTSGTGQTEAFF. The chain has TRBV9 and TRBJ1-1; 9 bases are shared with TRBD1. Germline lookup yields CDR1 SGDLS and CDR2 YYNGEE. The length of the CDR3 is 15 residues. J lost 5 bases, V lost 4 bases, and 9 bases had no gene match.

In this sample, this clone turned up once. This chain links TRBV28 with TRBJ2-7; 9 bases line up with TRBD2. Germline assignment: CDR1 MDHEN and CDR2 SYDVKM. The V segment lost 5 bases and the J segment 5 bases; nucleotides outside the gene matches: 7. This CDR3 spans 14 amino acids. The CDR3 protein is CASSLAGLSNEQYF. CDR3 DNA sequence: TGTGCCAGCAGTCTAGCGGGATTATCGAACGAGCAGTACTTC. The variable domain in full, with the rest retrieved from reference TRBV28 and TRBJ2-7, is DVKVTQSSRYLVKRTGEKVFLECVQDMDHENMFWYRQDPGLGLRLIYFSYDVKMKEKGDIPEGYSVSREKKERFSLILESASTNQTSMYLCASSLAGLSNEQYFGPGTRLTVT.

The chain combines TRBV4-2 with TRBJ2-3, with 11 bases lining up with TRBD2. Germline loops: CDR1 LGHNA, CDR2 YNFKEQ. Trimming took 2 bases from V and 2 from J; bases not matched to a gene: 3. This CDR3 has 16 residues. In nucleotides, the CDR3 is TGTGCCAGCAGCCAACCGGGACTAGCGGACACAGATACGCAGTATTTT. Protein sequence: CASSQPGLADTDTQYF.

Written as DNA, the CDR3 is TGCGCCAGCAGCCAAGATACTCGACTAGCGGGAGGGCCAGCCTACGAGCAGTACTTC. This translates into CASSQDTRLAGGPAYEQYF. J is TRBJ2-7 and V is TRBV4-1, with 14 positions matching TRBD2. CDR1 MGHRA and CDR2 YSYEKL come from the germline V gene. CDR3 length: 19 amino acids. After removal of 0 bases from V and 2 bases from J, the junction contained 9 bases not matched to a gene.

The chain employs TRBV5-1 and TRBJ2-7; tentative D call: TRBD2 (6 bases). Trimming pared 1 base from V and 0 bases from J, leaving 11 bases between. Per germline, CDR1 SGHRS and CDR2 YFSETQ. This CDR3 is built from 15 residues. CDR3 residues: CASSLSGTPSYEQYF. In DNA, the CDR3 is TGCGCCAGCAGCTTGAGTGGGACTCCCTCCTACGAGCAGTACTTC.

The rearrangement links TRBV12-2 to TRBJ1-2; TRBD1 is taken as the D call from the table, unchecked against the DNA. TRBV12-2 is tagged as a pseudogene. The CDR3 extends over 15 amino acids. This CDR3 reads CASRPTGHNNYGYTF. For the CDR3, the DNA is TGTGCAAGTCGCCCTACGGGACATAATAACTATGGCTACACCTTC.

The rearrangement uses TRBV7-7 and TRBJ2-1; D remains unclear. This CDR3 is built from 15 residues. Germline assignment: CDR1 SSHAT and CDR2 FNYEAQ (reference sequence). V lost 5 bases, J lost 6 bases, and 17 bases lay in between. The CDR3 is CASSQNSAISNEQFF. CDR3 nucleotides: TGTGCCAGCAGCCAAAATTCGGCGATCTCCAATGAGCAGTTCTTC.

The gene calls are TRBV9 and TRBJ2-7; TRBD2 matches 7 bases. CDR3 size: 16 residues. J gave up 2 bases and V 2 bases, and 10 bases lay outside the gene matches. In germline, CDR1 is SGDLS, CDR2 YYNGEE. This CDR3 is CASSVLAGARPYEQYF. In DNA, the CDR3 is TGTGCCAGCAGCGTTTTGGCGGGAGCGCGTCCCTACGAGCAGTACTTC.

The CDR3 is CASVGVRDRGYTF. The CDR3 DNA follows: TGTGCCAGCGTTGGTGTCCGTGATCGTGGCTACACCTTC. This chain links TRBV2 with TRBJ1-2; D call uncertain. This CDR3 spans 13 amino acids. Germline V gene lookup returns CDR1 SNHLY and CDR2 FYNNEI. With 8 bases removed from V and 7 bases from J, the gap between germline ends came to 17 bases. The complete variable domain, with remaining parts taken from reference TRBV2 and TRBJ1-2, reads EPEVTQTPSHQVTQMGQEVILRCVPISNHLYFYWYRQILGQKVEFLVSFYNNEISEKSEIFDDQFSVERPDGSNFTLKIRSTKLEDSAMYFCASVGVRDRGYTFGSGTRLTVV.

The chain combines TRBV11-2 with TRBJ2-1; TRBD2 agrees at 13 bases. CDR3 length: 15 residues. V lost 4 bases and J lost 6; bases outside the gene matches: 3. Germline-derived CDR1 and CDR2 are SGHAT and FQNNGV. This CDR3 is CASSWGLAGLNEQFF. The CDR3 region has the DNA TGTGCCAGCAGCTGGGGACTAGCGGGACTCAATGAGCAGTTCTTC.

This CDR3 is CASSLGAGVYEQYF. Here the CDR3 DNA reads TGTGCCAGCAGTTTAGGGGCAGGGGTCTACGAGCAGTACTTC. The gene calls are TRBV27 and TRBJ2-7; D is possibly TRBD1 (6 bases). The CDR3 extends over 14 amino acids. Trimming left V 2 bases short and J 3 bases short, with 11 bases between. Germline V lookup: CDR1 MNHEY, CDR2 SMNVEV (reference sequence).

V gene TRBV30 combines with J gene TRBJ1-2; a possible D gene is TRBD1 (5 bases). The V gene's germline CDR1 is GTSNPN and CDR2 SVGIG (reference sequence). Trimming took 8 bases from V and 0 from J, leaving 16 bases between them. This CDR3 is 14 amino acids long. The CDR3 loop reads CASLPGPANYGYTF. CDR3 bases: TGTGCCAGCTTACCGGGGCCAGCTAACTATGGCTACACCTTC.

The chain uses TRBV4-2 and TRBJ2-2, with a tentative D call TRBD2 (6 bases). The CDR3 sequence is 15 residues long. Trimming cost V 0 bases and J 6 bases, with 11 bases left between them. CDR1 and CDR2 (germline): LGHNA, YNFKEQ. The CDR3 DNA reads as TGTGCCAGCAGCCAAGAAGTCGGGGGAGCCGGGGAGCTGTTTTTT. This codes for CASSQEVGGAGELFF.

The chain uses TRBV15 and TRBJ2-7; D is undetermined. Germline assignment: CDR1 LNHNV and CDR2 YYDKDF (reference sequence). The CDR3 totals 15 residues. The V end was cut by 0 bases, the J end by 2 bases, with 11 bases between. The DNA for the CDR3 is TGTGCCACCAGCAGAGATACGAGTTCAACCTACGAGCAGTACTTC. Amino acid sequence: CATSRDTSSTYEQYF.

The chain carries TRBV6-5 and TRBJ2-3; D might be TRBD2 (5 bases). The length of the CDR3 is 15 residues. Per the germline V gene, CDR1 is MNHEY and CDR2 is SVGAGI. V lost 8 bases and J 0 bases, leaving 15 bases between the germline ends. The CDR3 reads CASQGGLSSTDTQYF. CDR3 sequence (DNA): TGTGCCAGCCAAGGCGGACTTTCTAGCACAGATACGCAGTATTTT.

This sequence joins TRBV28 and TRBJ1-1; 7 positions agree with TRBD1. The CDR3 spans 16 residues. Germline V gene lookup returns CDR1 MDHEN and CDR2 SYDVKM. J was trimmed by 1 base and V by 8 bases; bases with no gene match: 13. This chain's CDR3 is CASLKTGSNRNTEAFF. CDR3 nucleotides: TGTGCCAGCCTGAAGACAGGGTCGAATCGGAACACTGAAGCTTTCTTT. Full variable domain (remainder filled in from reference TRBV28 and TRBJ1-1): DVKVTQSSRYLVKRTGEKVFLECVQDMDHENMFWYRQDPGLGLRLIYFSYDVKMKEKGDIPEGYSVSREKKERFSLILESASTNQTSMYLCASLKTGSNRNTEAFFGQGTRLTVV.

The J gene is TRBJ2-7, the V gene TRBV30; 12 nucleotides line up with TRBD2. Trimming removed 0 bases from V and 5 bases from J; junction bases left unmatched: 5. This CDR3 is built from 15 residues. In germline, CDR1 is GTSNPN, CDR2 SVGIG (reference sequence). CDR3 residues: CAWSVLAGGGNEQYF. In DNA form, the CDR3 reads TGTGCCTGGAGTGTACTAGCGGGAGGAGGAAACGAGCAGTACTTC.

CDR3 nucleotides: TGTGCCAGTAGTACCCCTTCAACTGAGAGGGACAATCAGCCCCAGCATTTT. Its translation is CASSTPSTERDNQPQHF. The rearrangement uses TRBV19 and TRBJ1-5, with D uncertain. Looked up from germline, CDR1 is LNHDA and CDR2 is SQIVND (reference sequence). This CDR3 is built from 17 residues. Trimming removed 4 bases at V and 3 bases at J, with 19 bases between.

This chain links TRBV6-6 with TRBJ1-1; D gene unclear. The germline V gene encodes CDR1 MNHNY and CDR2 SVGAGI (reference sequence). This CDR3 is built from 14 residues. With 1 base removed from V and 2 bases from J, the gap between germline ends came to 8 bases. Written as DNA, the CDR3 is TGTGCCAGCAGTTACTACGGTACTAACACTGAAGCTTTCTTT. The encoded protein is CASSYYGTNTEAFF.

The chain uses TRBV25-1 and TRBJ2-7, with D maybe TRBD2 (6 bases). Germline-derived CDR1 and CDR2 are MGHDK and SYGVNS. CDR3 length equals 12 residues. Trimming stripped 3 bases from V and 5 bases from J, with 8 bases between. The CDR3 reads CASSDWGDEQYF. The CDR3 coding sequence is TGTGCCAGCAGTGATTGGGGGGACGAGCAGTACTTC.

The chain combines TRBV4-1 with TRBJ2-7; D is perhaps TRBD2 (6 bases). The germline gives CDR1 MGHRA, CDR2 YSYEKL. V gave up 7 bases and J gave up 2 bases, with 15 bases separating them. The CDR3 runs to 14 residues. DNA of the CDR3: TGCGCCAGCACCCTACGTAGCGGAACCTACGAGCAGTACTTC. It codes for CASTLRSGTYEQYF.

The chain links TRBV27 to TRBJ2-1; D ambiguous. Germline CDR1 is MNHEY and CDR2 is SMNVEV (reference sequence). This CDR3 contains 13 residues. V gave up 5 bases and J gave up 1 base, with 6 bases separating them. The CDR3 is CASSLISYNEQFF. CDR3 DNA: TGTGCCAGCAGTCTAATATCCTACAATGAGCAGTTCTTC.

The table lists this clone with a count of one. The genes are TRBV6-1 and TRBJ2-2; 7 bases are shared with TRBD2. V lost 1 base and J lost 3; bases outside the gene matches: 2. This CDR3 region has 15 residues. Germline V lookup: CDR1 MNHNS, CDR2 SASEGT. In DNA, the CDR3 is TGTGCCAGCAGTGAAGAGGGGAGGGACACCGGGGAGCTGTTTTTT. This gives the protein CASSEEGRDTGELFF.

J is TRBJ2-7 and V is TRBV7-9, with D tentatively TRBD2 (5 bases). The V end lost 1 base, the J end lost 3 bases, and 19 bases lay between the germline ends. This CDR3 has 17 amino acids. Germline CDR1 is SEHNR and CDR2 is FQNEAQ (reference sequence). The CDR3 DNA sequence: TGTGCCAGCAGCTTAGATAGAGACCTCGGAGGATTCTACGAGCAGTACTTC. It yields the protein CASSLDRDLGGFYEQYF. The full variable domain, in which reference TRBV7-9 and TRBJ2-7 provide the parts outside the CDR3, is DTGVSQNPRHKITKRGQNVTFRCDPISEHNRLYWYRQTLGQGPEFLTYFQNEAQLEKSRLLSDRFSAERPKGSFSTLEIQRTEQGDSAMYLCASSLDRDLGGFYEQYFGPGTRLTVT.